This is a list of T cell receptor beta chains from one sample in a study of T cell clusters in autoimmune cytopenias. From its re-call of the multiplex PCR reads, TCRdb lists each CDR3 protein once, without DNA. This table holds roughly 1,400 distinct CDR3 sequences. Sequenced input: peripheral blood. These receptors all come from a human donor with an autoimmune cytopenia or autoimmune hepatitis (not recorded which). CDR3s include the opening cysteine and the closing phenylalanine or tryptophan. Not every row has a clone size; where given, it reads once, few, many or a size class.

V	size	J	CDR3
TRBV20-1	NA	TRBJ2-3	CSARRSLMSTDTQYF
TRBV27	NA	TRBJ1-6	CASSSHRGRGDSPLHF
TRBV12-3/TRBV12-4	medium-sized	TRBJ2-2	CASSLSQGNTGELFF
TRBV12-3/TRBV12-4	NA	TRBJ2-1	CASSPGTDYNEQFF
TRBV18	large	TRBJ1-2	CASSPTGGQSYGYTF
TRBV5-4	medium-sized	TRBJ1-4	CASSWNGVSGANEKLFF
TRBV30	medium-sized	TRBJ1-2	CAWSPTGTASYGYTF
TRBV20-1	medium-sized	TRBJ2-2	CSASSGDTGELFF
TRBV12-3/TRBV12-4	medium-sized	TRBJ2-4	CASSLRQGAGGAAKNIQYF
TRBV30	NA	TRBJ2-1	CAWSLLAGGDNEQFF
TRBV30	medium-sized	TRBJ2-7	CAYLGESYEQYF
TRBV7-9	hyperexpanded	TRBJ1-5	CASSLGTQPQHF
TRBV20-1	NA	TRBJ2-5	CSASGLFRGGLLETQYF
TRBV30	medium-sized	TRBJ1-1	CAWSLSQGAGTEAFF
TRBV6-1	NA	TRBJ1-6	CASSEEGGRGPSNSPLHF
TRBV4-1	NA	TRBJ1-4	CASSQDRAGRRSEKLFF
TRBV20-1	medium-sized	TRBJ2-1	CSADEGAGGVDEQFF
TRBV5-4	medium-sized	TRBJ1-2	CASSLGQNNYGYTF
TRBV24-1	NA	TRBJ2-3	CATSDSGSTDTQYF
TRBV18	NA	TRBJ2-2	CASSPSFSLDREGTGELFF
TRBV18	medium-sized	TRBJ2-1	CASSPPGLALNEQFF
TRBV12-3/TRBV12-4	NA	TRBJ1-1	CASSLSAGARTEAFF
TRBV20-1	NA	TRBJ1-2	CSAREGQNYGYTF
TRBV12-3/TRBV12-4	medium-sized	TRBJ2-5	CASSLEGWREPRETQYF
TRBV19	medium-sized	TRBJ2-2	CASSTGMDTGELFF
TRBV27	medium-sized	TRBJ2-2	CASSRLAGGPNTGELFF
TRBV18	medium-sized	TRBJ2-5	CASSPLAGSGETQYF
TRBV18	medium-sized	TRBJ1-4	CASSRGTAPNEKLFF
TRBV20-1	NA	TRBJ1-1	CSATDRGVGNTEAFF
TRBV11-1	medium-sized	TRBJ2-1	CASSPDWTSEHYNEQFF
TRBV7-9	NA	TRBJ1-1	CASSLVDFIEAFF